The 7 T cell receptor beta chains below come from one sample, sequenced in a study of T-cell reconstitution after alpha-beta-depleted transplantation in children. Unique molecular identifiers tagged the TCRbeta library. TCRdb redid the calling of the PCR reads with MiXCR, one entry per CDR3 protein. Among around 410,000 distinct CDR3 sequences listed, under 13% were seen once. Here the sequenced sample was PBMCs from the stem cell graft donor, taken from the stem cell graft. These receptor sequences come from a human donor who donated a stem cell graft to a child with acute myeloid leukemia.

This clonotype was detected a few times. The chain is built from TRBV5-1 and TRBJ2-7, with D perhaps TRBD1 or TRBD2 (5 bases each). The CDR3 covers 13 residues. Germline-derived CDR1 and CDR2 are SGHRS and YFSETQ. V lost 3 bases and J 0 bases, leaving 7 bases between the germline ends. The DNA of the CDR3 is TGCGCCAGCAGCTGGGACGGCTCCTACGAGCAGTACTTC. Translation gives CASSWDGSYEQYF.

The genes are TRBV9 and TRBJ2-2; TRBD1 agrees at 8 bases. The CDR3 is 13 amino acids. Losses at the gene ends were 4 bases for V and 7 bases for J; bases not matched to a gene: 3. Germline V gene sequence: CDR1 SGDLS, CDR2 YYNGEE. CDR3 sequence: CASSIDRGGELFF. The CDR3 region has the DNA TGTGCCAGCAGCATTGACAGGGGCGGGGAGCTGTTTTTT.

This clonotype has just a few counts. This chain links TRBV29-1 with TRBJ2-1, with a possible D match to TRBD1 (5 bases). Germline assignment: CDR1 SQVTM and CDR2 ANQGSEA. The CDR3 runs 14 residues. V was cut by 4 bases and J by 0 bases, with 10 bases left in between. CDR3 residues: CSVGGGISYNEQFF. CDR3 nucleotide sequence: TGCAGCGTTGGGGGCGGTATCTCCTACAATGAGCAGTTCTTC.

The V and J genes are TRBV20-1 and TRBJ2-3; TRBD1 is a possible D gene (8 bases). Germline CDR1 and CDR2: DFQATT and SNEGSKA (reference sequence). Trimming removed 6 bases at V and 3 bases at J, with 16 bases between. This CDR3 has 14 amino acids. CDR3 coding DNA: TGCAGTGCCTACAGGGGGGGTGTGACAGATACGCAGTATTTT. Translation gives CSAYRGGVTDTQYF.

The chain links TRBV12-3 or TRBV12-4 to TRBJ2-5; D might be TRBD1 (5 bases). Trimming left V 6 bases short and J 7 bases short, with 15 bases between. The CDR3 has 13 amino acids. The CDR3 protein is CASSLPNQGTQYF. CDR3 coding DNA: TGTGCCAGCAGCCTTCCCAACCAGGGGACCCAGTACTTC.

This clonotype has a count of ten or more. The chain couples TRBV5-1 to TRBJ1-1; D might be TRBD1 (5 bases). Germline CDR1 and CDR2: SGHRS and YFSETQ. The CDR3 length is 13 residues. Trimming removed 2 bases at V and 7 bases at J, with 12 bases between. The CDR3 sequence is CASSFPGGGEAFF. CDR3 coding DNA: TGCGCCAGCAGCTTCCCGGGGGGGGGTGAAGCTTTCTTT.

The chain has TRBV12-3 or TRBV12-4 and TRBJ2-7, with D uncertain. The CDR3 loop spans 13 amino acids. Trimming stripped 6 bases from V and 2 bases from J, with 11 bases between. The CDR3 loop reads CASSLSPTYEQYF. CDR3 sequence (DNA): TGTGCCAGCAGCTTGTCCCCTACCTACGAGCAGTACTTC.